Each of the 30 T cell receptor beta chains below was sequenced from the same sample in a study of blood T cells in healthy people across ages. Alongside a J-beta primer mix, a sample-barcoded 5' primer served in a second PCR lasting roughly 6 to 12 cycles. TCRdb re-derived calls from the 5' RACE reads in MiXCR, one entry per CDR3 protein. There are 850,000 to 950,000 distinct CDR3 sequences in the sample; under 30% occur only once, and 17% lies in the top ten. Sequencing input: blood. Receptors originate from a woman older than 75 in good health.

For this clonotype: A much larger clone sits a single nucleotide away, making a read error possible. The V call is TRBV6-5, the J call TRBJ2-1; possible D gene TRBD1, 6 bases. Germline CDR1 is MNHEY and CDR2 is SVGAGI. The length of the CDR3 is 14 residues. Trimming took off 4 bases at V and 13 bases at J, with 20 bases between the two ends. DNA of the CDR3: TGTGCCAGCAGTTTAAGGACAGTACAAGAGACCCAGTTCTTC. As protein: CASSLRTVQETQFF.

V is TRBV5-1 and J is TRBJ2-4; 9 bases map to TRBD1. The length of the CDR3 is 15 residues. Trimming cost V 4 bases and J 8 bases; bases outside gene matches: 10. In germline, CDR1 is SGHRS, CDR2 YFSETQ. The CDR3 region is CASSALPGQGDIQYF. The CDR3 bases are TGCGCCAGCAGCGCACTTCCGGGACAGGGAGACATTCAGTACTTC. The full variable domain, rest sourced from reference TRBV5-1 and TRBJ2-4, is KAGVTQTPRYLIKTRGQQVTLSCSPISGHRSVSWYQQTPGQGLQFLFEYFSETQRNKGNFPGRFSGRQFSNSRSEMNVSTLELGDSALYLCASSALPGQGDIQYFGAGTRLSVL.

This clonotype was counted between two and nine times. Sequence at one end of the junction differs from germline and may be a read error. The chain uses TRBV20-1 and TRBJ2-1, with 7 bases lining up with TRBD2. This CDR3 contains 18 residues. Germline CDR1 and CDR2: DFQATT and SNEGSKA (reference sequence). The CDR3 sequence is CSARGGETGRSSYNERFF. The DNA of the CDR3 is TGCAGTGCTAGGGGGGGGGAAACCGGGAGGAGCTCCTACAATGAGCGGTTCTTC.

The V and J genes are TRBV12-3 or TRBV12-4 and TRBJ1-2, with D unclear. There are 14 residues in the CDR3. The V end was cut by 1 base, the J end by 4 bases, with 10 bases between. In DNA form, the CDR3 reads TGTGCCAGCAGTTTAGGGCCCCCTAGCTATGGCTACACCTTC. Encoded protein: CASSLGPPSYGYTF.

The chain carries TRBV20-1 and TRBJ1-4; TRBD1 matches at 8 bases. This CDR3 has 15 residues. The J segment lost 0 bases and the V segment lost 2 bases, leaving 2 bases of the junction unmatched. CDR1 DFQATT and CDR2 SNEGSKA come from the germline V gene (reference sequence). CDR3 DNA sequence: TGCAGTGCTAGACGACAGGGGTCAACTAATGAAAAACTGTTTTTT. This translates into CSARRQGSTNEKLFF.

Details on this clonotype: A read error may produce the germline difference seen at one junction end. The chain links TRBV20-1 to TRBJ1-5, with D maybe TRBD1 (6 bases). In germline, CDR1 is DFQATT, CDR2 SNEGSKA (reference sequence). This CDR3 contains 13 residues. This CDR3 reads CSATQGLGQLQHF. The CDR3 nucleotides are TGCAGTGCTACACAGGGTCTCGGGCAGCTCCAGCATTTT.

Ten or more counts support this clonotype. The rearrangement joins TRBV4-3 to TRBJ2-7; 8 nucleotides match TRBD1. The germline gives CDR1 LGHNA, CDR2 YSLEER. V shed 1 base, J shed 2 bases, and the junction held 10 bases outside the gene matches. This CDR3 spans 17 amino acids. The CDR3, as DNA: TGCGCCAGCAGCCAAGTCCTTCCGAGGACAGGGACCTACGAGCAGTACTTC. This codes for CASSQVLPRTGTYEQYF.

The sample holds many counts of this clonotype. One junction end does not reproduce the germline sequence, and a read error may be involved. The chain is built from TRBV3-1 and TRBJ2-5; 12 nucleotides align to TRBD1. Germline CDR1 is LGHDT and CDR2 is YNNKEL (reference sequence). The CDR3 sequence is 15 residues long. DNA of the CDR3: TGCGCCAGCAGCCAGGGACAGGGGGCAGGGGAGACCCAGTACTTC. This sequence encodes CASSQGQGAGETQYF.

Comment on this clonotype: A much larger clone lies one base from this, so it may be a read error. The chain is built from TRBV6-5 and TRBJ1-2; a weak D match, TRBD1 (5 bases). Germline V gene data show CDR1 as MNHEY and CDR2 as SVGAGI. CDR3 length: 14 amino acids. This CDR3 reads CASSTDRGNYGCTF. The CDR3 DNA reads TGTGCCAGCAGTACGGACCGGGGGAACTATGGCTGCACCTTC.

V usage is TRBV6-1 and J usage is TRBJ2-2; D remains ambiguous. The CDR3 consists of 14 residues. Germline assignment: CDR1 MNHNS and CDR2 SASEGT. Trimming pared 0 bases from V and 6 bases from J, leaving 8 bases between. CDR3 loop: CASSEARPPGELFF. The CDR3, as DNA: TGTGCCAGCAGTGAAGCGCGTCCACCCGGGGAGCTGTTTTTT.

There are a few counts of this clonotype. The V call is TRBV7-9, the J call TRBJ1-1; D is perhaps TRBD1 (5 bases). The V end was cut by 8 bases, the J end by 0 bases, with 16 bases between. The germline CDR1 and CDR2 sequences are SEHNR and FQNEAQ (reference sequence). The CDR3 contains 15 residues. This CDR3 reads CASRSGGVMNTEAFF. DNA of the CDR3: TGTGCCAGCCGCTCGGGGGGGGTCATGAACACTGAAGCTTTCTTT.

This sequence joins TRBV5-1 and TRBJ2-3; D is possibly TRBD2 (6 bases). V was shortened by 0 bases and J by 2 bases, with 13 bases between the two germline ends. Germline values: CDR1 SGHRS, CDR2 YFSETQ. The CDR3 extends over 16 amino acids. This CDR3 is CASSLGRDPFTDTQYF. The DNA of the CDR3 is TGCGCCAGCAGCTTGGGGAGGGACCCTTTCACAGATACGCAGTATTTT.

J is TRBJ1-5 and V is TRBV6-2 or TRBV6-3; 8 bases line up with TRBD1. The CDR3 contains 14 residues. Trimming removed 7 bases from V and 5 bases from J; junction bases left unmatched: 7. Germline V gives CDR1 MNHEY, CDR2 SVGEGT. CDR3 loop: CASISTGGDQPQHF. CDR3 bases: TGTGCCAGCATTTCAACAGGGGGGGATCAGCCCCAGCATTTT.

This clonotype came up many times. The V gene is TRBV20-1, the J gene TRBJ2-7, with 7 bases identical to TRBD1. This CDR3 contains 13 residues. The germline CDR1 and CDR2 sequences are DFQATT and SNEGSKA (reference sequence). The trim removed 1 base at V and 3 bases at J, leaving 3 bases unmatched. In nucleotides, the CDR3 is TGCAGTGCTAGAGTAGGGACAGACTACGAGCAGTACTTC. It is translated as CSARVGTDYEQYF.

This chain joins TRBV20-1 and TRBJ1-1; tentative D call: TRBD1 (6 bases). CDR3 length equals 13 residues. Trimming left V 5 bases short and J 6 bases short, with 16 bases between. CDR1 and CDR2 (germline): DFQATT, SNEGSKA (reference sequence). The DNA for the CDR3 is TGCAGTGCTCACAGGGAAATGGGCGCTGAAGCTTTCTTT. Translated, it gives CSAHREMGAEAFF.

In this sample, this clonotype turned up a few times. The chain is built from TRBV10-3 and TRBJ1-2; possible D gene TRBD1, 5 bases. The V gene's germline CDR1 is ENHRY and CDR2 SYGVKD. V lost 0 bases and J lost 3, with 11 bases in between. The CDR3 totals 15 residues. In DNA form, the CDR3 reads TGTGCCATCAGTGAGTCAATTGGCAGGGACTATGGCTACACCTTC. This codes for CAISESIGRDYGYTF.

This rearrangement joins TRBV7-2 to TRBJ2-3; 7 bases agree with TRBD1. The V gene's germline CDR1 is SGHTA and CDR2 FQGNSA. The CDR3 contains 15 residues. V trimming: 5 bases; J trimming: 4 bases; junction bases outside the gene matches: 9. The CDR3 DNA reads TGTGCCAGCAGCGAAAGGGGGCTCCCCCCAGATACGCAGTATTTT. Residues: CASSERGLPPDTQYF.

The chain links TRBV5-1 to TRBJ2-3; 7 positions match TRBD2. V shed 6 bases, J shed 2 bases, and the junction held 9 bases outside the gene matches. This CDR3 contains 15 residues. Germline values: CDR1 SGHRS, CDR2 YFSETQ. The chain's CDR3 is CASKIAGRPTDTQYF. CDR3 sequence (DNA): TGCGCCAGCAAAATAGCGGGCCGACCCACAGATACGCAGTATTTT.

CDR3 sequence: CASSVLRGATEAFF. As DNA, the CDR3 is TGTGCCAGCAGCGTATTGCGAGGGGCCACTGAAGCTTTCTTT. This chain uses TRBV9 with TRBJ1-1; the D gene is possibly TRBD1 (5 bases). This CDR3 has 14 residues. In germline, CDR1 is SGDLS, CDR2 YYNGEE. Trimming removed 1 base at V and 4 bases at J, with 11 bases between.

This clonotype was counted ten times or more. The chain carries TRBV20-1 and TRBJ2-5, with a possible D match to TRBD2 (6 bases). Germline V lookup: CDR1 DFQATT, CDR2 SNEGSKA (reference sequence). The CDR3 covers 14 residues. V was pared by 1 base and J by 2 bases, with 11 bases between. The CDR3 protein is CSARVPGVQETQYF. The DNA of the CDR3 is TGCAGTGCTAGAGTCCCGGGGGTGCAAGAGACCCAGTACTTC.

This clonotype occurred many times. The DNA for the CDR3 is TGTGCCAGCAGCTTAGCAGTAGATACGCAGTATTTT. Translation: CASSLAVDTQYF. The chain combines TRBV7-2 with TRBJ2-3, with D unclear. This CDR3 spans 12 amino acids. The V gene's germline CDR1 is SGHTA and CDR2 FQGNSA. V was cut by 0 bases and J by 5 bases, with 3 bases left in between.

This clonotype was counted many times. The V and J genes are TRBV11-2 and TRBJ2-7; 7 bases are shared with TRBD1. V dropped 5 bases and J dropped 1; count of bases not matched to a gene: 5. CDR1 is SGHAT, CDR2 FQNNGV, per germline. CDR3 length equals 14 residues. The chain's CDR3 is CASSQDRESYEQYF. In DNA, the CDR3 is TGTGCCAGCAGCCAAGACAGGGAATCCTACGAGCAGTACTTC.

This sequence joins TRBV23-1 and TRBJ2-7; 10 nucleotides align to TRBD2. Being an ORF, TRBV23-1 has a function that is uncertain. Unmatched junction bases numbered 4, after V lost 10 bases and J lost 4 bases. The CDR3 has 12 residues. CDR3 sequence (DNA): TGCGCCACTAGCGGGGGAGGATACGAGCAGTACTTC. Its protein is CATSGGGYEQYF.

Details on this clonotype: Possible read error: a much larger clone is one base away. The chain combines TRBV27 with TRBJ1-2; the D is unclear. Trimming cost V 0 bases and J 4 bases, with 9 bases left between them. Germline V CDR1 and CDR2: MNHEY, SMNVEV (reference sequence). CDR3 size: 14 residues. The CDR3 nucleotides read TGTGCCAGCAGTTTATCGGGAGTTCCCTATGGCTACACCTTC. Protein product: CASSLSGVPYGYTF.

This clonotype has a count of ten or more. The chain joins TRBV20-1 to TRBJ1-2; D gene ambiguous. The CDR3 loop spans 15 amino acids. Germline CDR1 DFQATT, CDR2 SNEGSKA (reference sequence). V gave up 3 bases and J gave up 1 base, with 15 bases separating them. The CDR3, as DNA: TGCAGTGCTAGGGACGGCCGCAAGAGTAACTATGGCTACACCTTC. Amino acid sequence: CSARDGRKSNYGYTF.

This clonotype appeared many times. The chain links TRBV9 to TRBJ2-5; no definite D call. Germline CDR1 and CDR2: SGDLS and YYNGEE. CDR3 size: 16 residues. Trimming left V 6 bases short and J 4 bases short, with 22 bases between. As DNA, the CDR3 is TGTGCCAGCACCCACGATTGGGATAATCGAATAGAGACCCAGTACTTC. As protein: CASTHDWDNRIETQYF.

Comment on this clonotype: A much larger clone differs from this one at a single base, so this may be a read error. The chain recombines TRBV20-1 with TRBJ2-1, with 9 bases identical to TRBD1. The last part of the DNA fits TRBJ2-7 better; the J call may be wrong. Germline values: CDR1 DFQATT, CDR2 SNEGSKA (reference sequence). The CDR3 sequence is 15 residues long. The CDR3 reads CSASRDRVTYNEQYF. The CDR3 bases are TGCAGTGCTTCCCGGGACAGGGTGACCTACAATGAGCAGTACTTC.

The sample holds a few counts of this clonotype. The chain joins TRBV2 to TRBJ1-5, with 8 bases that match TRBD1. V trimming: 8 bases; J trimming: 9 bases; junction bases outside the gene matches: 9. Looked up from germline, CDR1 is SNHLY and CDR2 is FYNNEI. The CDR3 is 13 amino acids. The CDR3 nucleotides read TGTGCCAGCGGACAGGGCCAGGAGAGGCCCCAGCATTTT. It translates to CASGQGQERPQHF.

The chain has TRBV6-6 and TRBJ1-5; D is possibly TRBD1 (5 bases). The germline CDR1 and CDR2 sequences are MNHNY and SVGAGI (reference sequence). The CDR3 is 17 amino acids. Trimming removed 0 bases at V and 0 bases at J, with 12 bases between. Written as DNA, the CDR3 is TGTGCCAGCAGTTACTCGCAGGGCCACTATAGCAATCAGCCCCAGCATTTT. Its translation is CASSYSQGHYSNQPQHF.

With respect to this clonotype: Possible read error: a much larger clone is one base away. The J gene is TRBJ1-5, the V gene TRBV5-1, with TRBD1 as a possible D gene (5 bases). Germline lookup yields CDR1 SGHRS and CDR2 YFSETQ. There are 15 residues in the CDR3. CDR3 nucleotide sequence: TGCGCCAGCTGCTTGCTGGGGGGAAGCAATCAGCCCCAGCATTTT. Its protein is CASCLLGGSNQPQHF.